What follows is one T cell receptor (beta chain) and its context. Its antigen is undetermined. TCR beta cDNA libraries had unique molecular identifiers. TCRdb used MiXCR to reprocess the PCR reads, holding one entry per CDR3 protein. The sample carries around 440,000 distinct CDR3 sequences, roughly 45% recorded once. V lost 5 bases and J lost 2; bases outside the gene matches: 10. The CDR3 spans 17 residues. Germline lookup yields CDR1 ENHRY and CDR2 SYGVKD. This entry comes from a study of post-analysis software for immune sequencing data. In the study overall: Disease trajectories encompassed relapsing-remitting, secondary progressive and progressive-relapsing multiple sclerosis.

General study findings and limits: Four or five TRBV segments, TRBV5-6, TRBV5-1 and TRBV20-1 among them, were found more frequent in patients than controls. There was significantly lower normalized Chao1 diversity in multiple sclerosis patients than in controls.

This clonotype was obtained from a girl aged 10 to 17 with multiple sclerosis. The specimen sequenced was blood. The chain uses TRBV10-3 and TRBJ2-5; 11 positions match TRBD2. CDR3 DNA: TGTGCCATCAGTCGGGTCTCGGGACTAGCGGCACAAGAGACCCAGTACTTC. Translating it yields CAISRVSGLAAQETQYF.